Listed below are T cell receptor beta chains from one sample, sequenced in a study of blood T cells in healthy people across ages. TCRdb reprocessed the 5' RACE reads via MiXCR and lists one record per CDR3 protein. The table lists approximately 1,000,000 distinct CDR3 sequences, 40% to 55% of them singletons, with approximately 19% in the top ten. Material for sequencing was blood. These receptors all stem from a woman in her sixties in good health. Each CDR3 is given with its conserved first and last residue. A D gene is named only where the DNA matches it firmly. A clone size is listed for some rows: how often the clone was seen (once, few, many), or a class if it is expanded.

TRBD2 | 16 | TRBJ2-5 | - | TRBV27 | TGTGCCAGCAGTCTGGAGGGCGGGAGGTTGTCGGTGGCCCAGTACTTC | CASSLEGGRLSVAQYF
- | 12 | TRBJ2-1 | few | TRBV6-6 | TGTGCCAGCAGCGCCAGGTCGGATGAGCAGTTCTTC | CASSARSDEQFF
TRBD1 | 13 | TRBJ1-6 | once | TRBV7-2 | TGTGCCAGCGGGGGGGACAGTCATTCACCCCTCCACTTT | CASGGDSHSPLHF
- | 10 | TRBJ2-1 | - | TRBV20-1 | TGCAGTGCGCAGACAGAGACCCAGTTCTTC | CSAQTETQFF
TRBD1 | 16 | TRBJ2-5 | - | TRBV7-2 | TGTGCCAGCACCCTAGGCGGGACAGGGTTTGGAGAGACCCAGTACTTC | CASTLGGTGFGETQYF
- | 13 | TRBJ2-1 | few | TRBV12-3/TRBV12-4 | TGTGCCAGCAGCATCGGTGGTTACAATGAGCAGTTCTTC | CASSIGGYNEQFF
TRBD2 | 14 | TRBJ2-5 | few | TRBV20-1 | TGCAGTGCTGCTCAAGCGGGAGCTTGGGAGACCCAGTACTTC | CSAAQAGAWETQYF
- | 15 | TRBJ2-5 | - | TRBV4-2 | TGTGCCAGCAGCCAAGATACTAGCAGGAGTGAGACCCAGTACTTC | CASSQDTSRSETQYF
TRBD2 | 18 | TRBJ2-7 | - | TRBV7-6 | TGTGCCAGCAGCCCCTATCAGCCTAGCGGGAGACTATTCTACGAGCAGTACTTC | CASSPYQPSGRLFYEQYF
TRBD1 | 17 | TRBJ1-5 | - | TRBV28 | TGTGCCAGCAGTTTCCCTCAGGGGGCACTGGGCAATCAGCCCCAGCATTTT | CASSFPQGALGNQPQHF
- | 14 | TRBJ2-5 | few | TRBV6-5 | TGTGCCAGCAGCGCACTAACAGCTCAAGAGACCCAGTACTTC | CASSALTAQETQYF
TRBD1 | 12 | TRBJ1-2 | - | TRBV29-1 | TGCAGCGTTGACCAGGGGGTGAATGGCTACACCTTC | CSVDQGVNGYTF
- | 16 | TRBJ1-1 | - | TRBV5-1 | TGCGCCAGCAGCTTGGGAGAGGAACCATTGAACACTGAAGCTTTCTTT | CASSLGEEPLNTEAFF
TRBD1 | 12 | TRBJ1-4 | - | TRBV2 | TGTGCCAGAGGACAGGGCGAGGGAAAACTGTTTTTT | CARGQGEGKLFF
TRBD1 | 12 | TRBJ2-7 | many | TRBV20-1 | TGCAGCGCCCGGGACAGGGCCTACGAGCAGTACTTC | CSARDRAYEQYF
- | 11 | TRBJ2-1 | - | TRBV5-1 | TGCGCCAGCAGCATAGGGTTTGAGCAGTTCTTC | CASSIGFEQFF
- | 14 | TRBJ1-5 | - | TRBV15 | TGTGCCACCAGCAGAGACAGGTACAATCAGCCCCAGCATTTT | CATSRDRYNQPQHF
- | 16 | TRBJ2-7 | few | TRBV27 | TGTGCCAGCAGTCGTGTCGGCCCGTGGGGGTCCTACGAGCAGTACTTC | CASSRVGPWGSYEQYF
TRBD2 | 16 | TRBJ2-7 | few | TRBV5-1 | TGCGCCAGCAGCGACTCGGGACTAGCGGTCGCCTACGAGCAGTACTTC | CASSDSGLAVAYEQYF
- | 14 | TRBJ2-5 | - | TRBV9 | TGTGCCAGCAGCGTAGACCCAAGAGGGAAGACCCAGTACTTC | CASSVDPRGKTQYF
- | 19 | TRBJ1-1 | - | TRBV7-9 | TGTGCCGGCAGCTTAATGACAGGTTCGATCCCATCACATCGAATTGAAGCTTTCTTT | CAGSLMTGSIPSHRIEAFF
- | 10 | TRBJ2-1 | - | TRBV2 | TGTGCCAGCAGTGACAGGTTCTTGTTCTTC | CASSDRFLFF
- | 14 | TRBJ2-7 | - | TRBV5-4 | TGTGCCAGCAGCTTGAACCGGAGGGGCTACGAGCAGTACTTC | CASSLNRRGYEQYF
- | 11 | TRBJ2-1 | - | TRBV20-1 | TGCCGTGCTAGAGGTAGCAATGAGCAGTTCTTC | CRARGSNEQFF
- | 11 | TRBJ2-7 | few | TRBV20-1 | TGCAGTGCTAGTCACCACTACGAGCAGTACTTC | CSASHHYEQYF
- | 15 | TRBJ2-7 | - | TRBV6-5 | TGTGCCAGCAGTTACTCCGGTGGGTTAACCTACGAGCAGTACTTC | CASSYSGGLTYEQYF
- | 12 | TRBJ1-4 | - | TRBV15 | TGTGCCACCAGCAGGCCAAATGAAAAACTGTTTTTT | CATSRPNEKLFF
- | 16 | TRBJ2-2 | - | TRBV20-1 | TGCAGTGCTAGAGAGCCTTTTGGCCGGGACACCGGGGAGCTGTTTTTT | CSAREPFGRDTGELFF
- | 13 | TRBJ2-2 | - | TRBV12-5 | TGTGCTAGTGGTTTATCAGGATCCGGGGAGCTGTTTTTT | CASGLSGSGELFF
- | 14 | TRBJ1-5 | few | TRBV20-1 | TGCAGTGCTAGTTTTTTGGCCCGCAATCAGCCCCAGCATTTT | CSASFLARNQPQHF
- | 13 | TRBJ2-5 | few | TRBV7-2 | TGTGCCAGCAGCTTAGATTGGGAAGAGACCCAGTACTTC | CASSLDWEETQYF
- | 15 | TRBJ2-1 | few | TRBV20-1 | TGCAGTGCTAGTGTCCGAGGGAGTTCCTACAATGAGCAGTTCTTC | CSASVRGSSYNEQFF
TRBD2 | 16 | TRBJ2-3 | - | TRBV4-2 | TGTGCCAGCAGCCACCCGGGACTAGCGGGCACAGATACGCAGTATTTT | CASSHPGLAGTDTQYF
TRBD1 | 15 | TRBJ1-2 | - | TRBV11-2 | TGTGCCAGCTCCCACCACAGGGGACCCCCCTATGGCTACACCTTC | CASSHHRGPPYGYTF
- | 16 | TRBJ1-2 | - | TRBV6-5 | TGTGCCAGCAGTTACTCGTTTGTAAATTCCGTCTATGGCTACACCTTC | CASSYSFVNSVYGYTF
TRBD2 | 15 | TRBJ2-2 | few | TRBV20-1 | TGCAGTGCTAGTGATAGCGGGAGTCGCACCGGGGAGCTGTTTTTT | CSASDSGSRTGELFF
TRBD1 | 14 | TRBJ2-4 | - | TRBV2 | TGTGCCAGCAGCGAAGACAGGGGGGCGGACATTCAGTACTTC | CASSEDRGADIQYF
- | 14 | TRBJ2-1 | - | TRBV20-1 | TGCAGTGCTAGGCCCTTTCGAGCTCCCGGTGAGCAGTTCTTC | CSARPFRAPGEQFF
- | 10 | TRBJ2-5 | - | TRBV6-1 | TGTGCCAGCGCAGACAATCTTCAGTACTTC | CASADNLQYF
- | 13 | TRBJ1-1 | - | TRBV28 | TGTGCCAGCAGCCCTTGGGGCGACGCTGAAGCTTTCTTT | CASSPWGDAEAFF
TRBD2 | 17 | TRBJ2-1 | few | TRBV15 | TGTGCCACCAGCAAAGGACTAGCGGGAGGGATGAACAATGAGCAGTTCTTC | CATSKGLAGGMNNEQFF
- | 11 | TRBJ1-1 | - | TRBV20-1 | TGCAGTGCTATTGAAGGAACTGAAGCTTTCTTT | CSAIEGTEAFF
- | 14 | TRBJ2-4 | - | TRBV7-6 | TGTGCCAGCAGCTCAGGCGGGTTCTCAAGGGAGCAGTACTTC | CASSSGGFSREQYF